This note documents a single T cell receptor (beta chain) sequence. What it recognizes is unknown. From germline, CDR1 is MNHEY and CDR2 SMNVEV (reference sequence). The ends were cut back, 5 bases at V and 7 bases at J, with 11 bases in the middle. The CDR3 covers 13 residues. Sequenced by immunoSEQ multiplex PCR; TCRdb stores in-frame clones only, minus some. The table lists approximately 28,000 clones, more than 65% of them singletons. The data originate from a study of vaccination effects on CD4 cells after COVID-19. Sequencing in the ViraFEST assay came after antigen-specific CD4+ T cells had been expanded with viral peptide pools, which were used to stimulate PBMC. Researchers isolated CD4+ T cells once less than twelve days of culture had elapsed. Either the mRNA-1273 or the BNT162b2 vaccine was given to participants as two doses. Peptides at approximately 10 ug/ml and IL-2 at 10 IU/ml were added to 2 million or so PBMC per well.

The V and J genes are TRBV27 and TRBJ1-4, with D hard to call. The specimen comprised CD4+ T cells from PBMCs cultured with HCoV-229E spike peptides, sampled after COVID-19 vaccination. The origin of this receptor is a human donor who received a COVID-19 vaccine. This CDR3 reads CASSRHSSEKLFF. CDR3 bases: TGTGCCAGCAGTCGGCACAGCTCTGAAAAACTGTTTTTT.